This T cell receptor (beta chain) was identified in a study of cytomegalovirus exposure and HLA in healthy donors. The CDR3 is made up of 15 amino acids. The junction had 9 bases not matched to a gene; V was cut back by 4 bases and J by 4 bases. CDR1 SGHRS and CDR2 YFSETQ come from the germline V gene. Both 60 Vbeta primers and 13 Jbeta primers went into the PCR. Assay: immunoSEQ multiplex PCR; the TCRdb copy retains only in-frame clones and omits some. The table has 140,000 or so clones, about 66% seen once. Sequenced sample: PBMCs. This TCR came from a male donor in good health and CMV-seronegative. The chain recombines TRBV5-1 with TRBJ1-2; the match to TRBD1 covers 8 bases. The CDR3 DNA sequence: TGCGCCAGCAGCCCTTGGTCAGGGGGCGGCTATGGCTACACCTTC. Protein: CASSPWSGGGYGYTF.